Listed below are T cell receptor beta chains from one sample, sequenced in a study of blood T cell repertoires in COVID-19. Method: immunoSEQ multiplex PCR; TCRdb's copy keeps in-frame clones and lacks some. The data contain more than 150,000 clones, around 85% of them seen just once; the ten biggest clones take up less than 25%. The source material was peripheral blood. The receptors derive from a man aged 70 or older with active or convalescent COVID-19. Both conserved end residues are part of each CDR3. The order of the fields is J gene, V gene, D gene, clone size, CDR3 length, CDR3 protein, CDR3 DNA. D genes are given only for firm matches. Only some rows state a clone size, as once, few, many or a class for expanded clones.

>TRBJ1-5|TRBV19|-|once|16
CASSIVRDTGNQPQHF
TGTGCCAGTAGTATAGTTAGAGACACGGGCAATCAGCCCCAGCATTTT
>TRBJ2-7|TRBV11-3|TRBD1|-|14
CASSLGRGIYEQYF
TGTGCCAGCAGCTTAGGCAGGGGGATCTACGAGCAGTACTTC
>TRBJ2-1|TRBV7-6|TRBD1|-|13
CASSPRDRGPQFF
TGTGCCAGCAGCCCCCGGGACAGGGGACCCCAGTTCTTC
>TRBJ1-1|TRBV20-1|-|-|11
CSAVGGSEAFF
TGCAGTGCCGTAGGGGGTTCTGAAGCTTTCTTT
>TRBJ2-1|TRBV5-1|-|-|13
CASSLVYYNEQFF
TGCGCCAGCAGCTTGGTTTATTACAATGAGCAGTTCTTC
>TRBJ2-7|TRBV28|-|-|12
CASSSRVREQYF
TGTGCCAGCAGCTCCAGGGTACGAGAGCAGTACTTC
>TRBJ2-1|TRBV7-3|TRBD2|-|17
CASSLRGSLAGDNEQFF
TGTGCCAGCAGCTTGCGGGGGTCACTAGCGGGAGACAATGAGCAGTTCTTC
>TRBJ1-6|TRBV6-5|TRBD1|-|16
CASSYLGTGRGVPLHF
TGTGCCAGCAGTTACCTAGGGACAGGACGAGGAGTCCCCCTCCACTTT
>TRBJ2-7|TRBV7-2|-|once|16
CASSPDGGTLSYEQYF
TGTGCCAGCAGCCCAGATGGGGGGACCTTGTCCTACGAGCAGTACTTC
>TRBJ1-1|TRBV5-1|-|once|14
CASSLAGTSSEAFF
TGCGCCAGCAGCTTGGCAGGGACTAGCTCTGAAGCTTTCTTT
>TRBJ2-1|TRBV19|TRBD1|-|12
CASSRTGGYLFF
TGTGCCAGTAGTAGGACAGGGGGTTATCTGTTCTTC
>TRBJ1-1|TRBV19|-|-|15
CASSTSTLRNTEAFF
TGTGCCAGTAGTACCTCGACACTTAGGAACACTGAAGCTTTCTTT
>TRBJ2-7|TRBV7-3|-|once|15
CASSATGTSTYEQYF
TGTGCCAGCAGCGCCACCGGGACATCGACCTACGAGCAGTACTTC
>TRBJ2-7|TRBV9|-|-|14
CASNPTGSGYEQYF
TGTGCCAGCAACCCCACAGGGTCGGGCTACGAGCAGTACTTC
>TRBJ1-3|TRBV7-8|-|-|14
CASSLTSSGNTIYF
TGTGCCAGCAGCTTAACGTCTAGTGGAAACACCATATATTTT
>TRBJ1-6|TRBV27|TRBD1|-|15
CASSRRQGGNSPLHF
TGTGCCAGCAGTCGGCGTCAGGGGGGAAATTCACCCCTCCACTTT
>TRBJ2-5|TRBV29-1|TRBD1|-|15
CSVDGTGGSWMGQYF
TGCAGCGTTGACGGGACAGGGGGGTCCTGGATGGGCCAGTACTTC
>TRBJ2-1|TRBV7-9|TRBD2|-|16
CASSSQLAGRYNEQFF
TGTGCCAGCAGCTCACAACTAGCGGGACGTTACAATGAGCAGTTCTTC
>TRBJ2-5|TRBV28|TRBD2|-|16
CASSLDSAAGGETQYF
TGTGCCAGCAGCTTGGACAGTGCAGCGGGAGGAGAGACCCAGTACTTC
>TRBJ1-2|TRBV18|-|-|16
CASSPLPGSFTYGYTF
TGTGCCAGCTCACCACTACCGGGGTCCTTCACCTATGGCTACACCTTC
>TRBJ2-1|TRBV27|TRBD1|-|14
CASSWDSSYNEQFF
TGTGCCAGCAGTTGGGACAGTTCCTACAATGAGCAGTTCTTC
>TRBJ1-1|TRBV6-2/TRBV6-3|-|-|14
CASSPLGRSTEAFF
TGTGCCAGCAGCCCCCTCGGGAGGAGCACTGAAGCTTTCTTT